Below, 12 T cell receptor beta chains from the same sample are listed, as sequenced in a study of T cell responses to AZD1222 COVID-19 vaccine. The method was immunoSEQ multiplex PCR; TCRdb's version includes in-frame clones alone and lacks a portion of them. The data hold some 150,000 clones, with 75% to 95% observed a single time. The material was peripheral blood, obtained on day 0 of MenACWY control vaccination. The receptor source for this set is an adult in good health.

CDR3 in amino acids: CSARGTEAFF. In DNA form, the CDR3 reads TGCAGTGCCCGGGGGACTGAAGCTTTCTTT. This sequence joins TRBV20-1 and TRBJ1-1, with a tentative D call TRBD1 (5 bases). Germline V lookup: CDR1 DFQATT, CDR2 SNEGSKA (reference sequence). The CDR3 has 10 amino acids. Trimming cost V 6 bases and J 5 bases, with 7 bases left between them.

This chain uses TRBV11-2 with TRBJ1-1; D is possibly TRBD1 (5 bases). V dropped 1 base and J dropped 10 bases, with 10 bases sitting between them. The CDR3 runs to 12 residues. CDR1 and CDR2 from the germline V gene are SGHAT and FQNNGV. The CDR3 sequence: CASSLGQGGAFF. Written as DNA, the CDR3 is TGTGCCAGCAGCTTAGGGCAGGGAGGAGCTTTCTTT. The variable domain in full, completed from reference TRBV11-2 and TRBJ1-1, reads EAGVAQSPRYKIIEKRQSVAFWCNPISGHATLYWYQQILGQGPKLLIQFQNNGVVDDSQLPKDRFSAERLKGVDSTLKIQPAKLEDSAVYLCASSLGQGGAFFGQGTRLTVV.

The chain recombines TRBV5-1 with TRBJ2-7, with 9 bases identical to TRBD2. CDR3 length: 15 amino acids. V lost 4 bases, J lost 3 bases, and 8 bases stayed unmatched. Per the germline V gene, CDR1 is SGHRS and CDR2 is YFSETQ. As DNA, the CDR3 is TGCGCCAGCAGCCGTAGCGGGGGACCCGTCTACGAGCAGTACTTC. This encodes CASSRSGGPVYEQYF.

This clone was detected once. The chain employs TRBV18 and TRBJ2-2; possible D gene TRBD2, 6 bases. V was cut by 3 bases and J by 6 bases, with 17 bases left in between. From germline, CDR1 is KGHSH and CDR2 LQKENI. This CDR3 comprises 16 residues. In DNA form, the CDR3 reads TGTGCCAGCTCACCCACCACTAGCAGTTTGGCCGGGGAGCTGTTTTTT. Translating it yields CASSPTTSSLAGELFF. Using reference TRBV18 and TRBJ2-2 for the parts outside the CDR3, the full variable domain is NAGVMQNPRHLVRRRGQEARLRCSPMKGHSHVYWYRQLPEEGLKFMVYLQKENIIDESGMPKERFSAEFPKEGPSILRIQQVVRGDSAAYFCASSPTTSSLAGELFFGEGSRLTVL.

This chain links TRBV24-1 with TRBJ2-2; 8 positions match TRBD1. The CDR3 runs 15 residues. V lost 3 bases, J lost 2 bases, and 1 base stayed unmatched. Germline V gives CDR1 KGHDR, CDR2 SFDVKD. The CDR3 region is CATSDTGGNTGELFF. The DNA of the CDR3 is TGTGCCACCAGTGATACAGGGGGAAACACCGGGGAGCTGTTTTTT.

The rearrangement links TRBV6-6 to TRBJ1-2, with a possible D match to TRBD1 (6 bases). The CDR3 runs to 12 residues. Trimming cost V 7 bases and J 4 bases, with 10 bases left between them. From germline, CDR1 is MNHNY and CDR2 SVGAGI (reference sequence). CDR3 in amino acids: CASTGQSYGYTF. CDR3 DNA sequence: TGTGCCAGCACAGGACAGAGCTATGGCTACACCTTC.

The chain is built from TRBV6-1 and TRBJ1-5; maybe TRBD1 (5 bases). The CDR3 has 15 amino acids. V lost 3 bases to trimming and J lost 4 bases, with 13 bases between them. Germline loops: CDR1 MNHNS, CDR2 SASEGT. CDR3 residues: CASSDARAKNQPQHF. The CDR3 DNA sequence: TGTGCCAGCAGTGATGCCAGGGCGAAGAATCAGCCCCAGCATTTT.

The rearrangement joins TRBV6-5 to TRBJ1-5, with D tentatively TRBD1 (5 bases). V was pared by 2 bases and J by 4 bases, with 6 bases between. This CDR3 is 13 amino acids long. Germline-derived CDR1 and CDR2 are MNHEY and SVGAGI. CDR3 sequence: CASSYRGNQPQHF. The CDR3, as DNA: TGTGCCAGCAGTTACCGGGGGAATCAGCCCCAGCATTTT.

In nucleotides, the CDR3 is TGTGCCAGCAGCCCCGGGGGAAGTTATAGCAATCAGCCCCAGCATTTT. Its protein is CASSPGGSYSNQPQHF. This chain joins TRBV11-2 and TRBJ1-5; tentatively, D is TRBD1 (5 bases). The CDR3 runs 16 residues. Germline CDR1 SGHAT, CDR2 FQNNGV. Trimming stripped 5 bases from V and 0 bases from J, with 14 bases between.

The chain is built from TRBV30 and TRBJ1-1; no reliable D call. The CDR3 runs to 14 residues. The V gene lost 4 bases and the J gene lost 7 bases, with 19 bases spanning the gap. Germline V lookup: CDR1 GTSNPN, CDR2 SVGIG (reference sequence). The CDR3 loop reads CAWTLVGSGDEAFF. CDR3 nucleotides: TGTGCCTGGACCCTGGTCGGGTCCGGCGATGAAGCTTTCTTT.

In regard to this clone: Other DNA sequences from this sample encode an identical CDR3 as well. The chain recombines TRBV3-1 (or the pseudogene TRBV3-2) with TRBJ1-5; perhaps TRBD1 as D (5 bases). Deletions cut 1 base from V and 4 bases from J, with 8 bases between. The CDR3 runs 14 residues. Germline V CDR1 and CDR2: LGHDT, YNNKEL (reference sequence). CDR3 loop: CASSQAGGNQPQHF. CDR3 nucleotide sequence: TGTGCCAGCAGCCAAGCGGGGGGAAATCAGCCCCAGCATTTT.

The chain links TRBV2 to TRBJ2-7; D not resolved. Trimming left V 7 bases short and J 1 base short, with 11 bases between. The CDR3 has 13 amino acids. Germline-derived CDR1 and CDR2 are SNHLY and FYNNEI. The CDR3 region is CASKLPDSYEQYF. CDR3 bases: TGTGCCAGCAAGTTGCCAGATTCCTACGAGCAGTACTTC.